This TCR beta chain is from a study of cytomegalovirus exposure and HLA in healthy donors. Germline loops: CDR1 MNHNY, CDR2 SVGAGI (reference sequence). The J segment lost 11 bases and the V segment lost 2 bases, leaving 6 bases of the junction unmatched. The CDR3 is 13 amino acids. The table came from immunoSEQ multiplex PCR; TCRdb's copy has only in-frame clones and leaves some out. Of roughly 120,000 clones listed, 85% to 90% were seen once; the top ten hold about 6%. The chain has TRBV6-6 and TRBJ2-3, with 8 bases identical to TRBD1. Sequencing input: PBMCs. The TCR was taken from a young woman in good health and CMV-seropositive. This CDR3 is CASSYRDRIEQYF. CDR3 DNA sequence: TGTGCCAGCAGTTACCGGGACAGGATCGAGCAGTATTTT.